The 25 T cell receptor beta chains below come from one sample, sequenced in a study of human T cells and chemical hapten exposure. From the RACE reads, TCRdb called clonotypes with MiXCR, one entry per CDR3 protein. The sample records under 300,000 distinct CDR3 sequences, almost 8% being singletons. Time point: pre-sensitization, week 0. Regarding treatment: therapeutic diphenylcyclopropenone sensitization with weekly scalp DPC. This specimen consisted of whole blood, obtained in connection with sensitization to the hapten diphenylcyclopropenone (DPC). These receptors originate from a man between 18 and 29 years old with alopecia areata. Some clones in this sample may be carry-over from other donors' samples.

This clonotype has only a few counts. The chain couples TRBV12-3 or TRBV12-4 to TRBJ2-3; possibly TRBD1 or TRBD2 for D (5 bases each). V was cut by 6 bases and J by 3 bases, with 19 bases left in between. The CDR3 has 16 amino acids. Here the CDR3 reads CASSPTAGTNTDTQYF. DNA for the CDR3: TGTGCCAGCAGCCCAACCGCCGGGACCAATACAGATACGCAGTATTTT.

This clonotype was seen repeatedly, ten times or more. The rearrangement uses TRBV11-2 and TRBJ2-5, with a tentative D call TRBD1 (5 bases). V gave up 5 bases and J gave up 3 bases, with 10 bases separating them. The germline V gene encodes CDR1 SGHAT and CDR2 FQNNGV. This CDR3 is built from 13 residues. The CDR3: CASSTMTEETQYF. As DNA, the CDR3 is TGTGCCAGCAGCACCATGACAGAAGAGACCCAGTACTTC.

The sample holds a few counts of this clonotype. V and J are TRBV6-2 or TRBV6-3 and TRBJ1-1; unclear D gene. V lost 4 bases and J 3 bases, leaving 18 bases between the germline ends. Germline CDR1 reads MNHEY; CDR2 reads SVGEGT. There are 16 residues in the CDR3. CDR3 sequence reads: CASSWDVKAGDTEAFF. The CDR3 region has the DNA TGTGCCAGCAGTTGGGATGTTAAAGCGGGAGACACTGAAGCTTTCTTT.

This clonotype was picked up a small number of times. V usage is TRBV28 and J usage is TRBJ1-3, with D perhaps matching TRBD1 (6 bases). Trimming stripped 10 bases from V and 1 base from J, with 8 bases between. The CDR3 is made up of 12 amino acids. The germline gives CDR1 MDHEN, CDR2 SYDVKM. CDR3 sequence: CATGASGNTIYF. The CDR3 DNA reads TGTGCCACGGGGGCATCTGGAAACACCATATATTTT.

The sample holds a few counts of this clonotype. The chain has TRBV12-5 and TRBJ2-5, with D uncertain. Trimming took 5 bases from V and 4 from J, leaving 14 bases between them. Germline assignment: CDR1 LGHNT and CDR2 FRNRAP. The CDR3 totals 14 residues. The CDR3 protein is CASGPTDGSETQYF. CDR3 coding DNA: TGTGCTAGTGGTCCTACGGATGGGTCAGAGACCCAGTACTTC.

This clonotype was picked up many times. V usage is TRBV28 and J usage is TRBJ2-1; perhaps TRBD2 as D (6 bases). The CDR3 is 14 residues long. Per germline, CDR1 MDHEN and CDR2 SYDVKM. V was pared by 3 bases and J by 9 bases, with 15 bases between. The CDR3 nucleotides are TGTGCCAGCAGTTTTGGGGGGATGGCCCCTGAGCAGTTCTTC. Translated, it gives CASSFGGMAPEQFF.

The rearrangement links TRBV6-6 to TRBJ1-2; D is uncertain. The CDR3 has 13 amino acids. The germline V gene encodes CDR1 MNHNY and CDR2 SVGAGI (reference sequence). Trimming took 2 bases from V and 1 from J, leaving 5 bases between them. The CDR3 sequence: CASSYLHNYGYTF. The CDR3 DNA is TGTGCCAGCAGTTACCTCCATAACTATGGCTACACCTTC.

This clonotype has only a few counts. The V and J genes are TRBV12-3 or TRBV12-4 and TRBJ1-4; D unclear. CDR3 length: 13 residues. The V end lost 3 bases, the J end lost 7 bases, and 9 bases lay between the germline ends. The CDR3 sequence: CASSLARIEKLFF. CDR3 nucleotide sequence: TGTGCCAGCAGTTTGGCTAGGATTGAAAAACTGTTTTTT.

This clonotype was counted at least ten times. The rearrangement links TRBV29-1 to TRBJ2-5; TRBD1 might be the D (5 bases). Germline CDR1 and CDR2: SQVTM and ANQGSEA. The V end lost 3 bases, the J end lost 4 bases, and 15 bases lay between the germline ends. The CDR3 has 14 residues. This CDR3 is CSVEETVSRETQYF. DNA for the CDR3: TGCAGCGTTGAGGAGACAGTCTCCAGAGAGACCCAGTACTTC.

As DNA, the CDR3 is TGTGCCAGCAGCGCTACAGGAAACACCATATATTTT. As protein: CASSATGNTIYF. This chain joins TRBV9 and TRBJ1-3; D is unresolved. The V gene's germline CDR1 is SGDLS and CDR2 YYNGEE. This CDR3 region has 12 residues. V lost 3 bases and J lost 4, with 5 bases in between.

This clonotype has only a few counts. The chain carries TRBV7-9 and TRBJ1-1; 9 bases agree with TRBD1. In germline, CDR1 is SEHNR, CDR2 FQNEAQ (reference sequence). J lost 3 bases, V lost 10 bases, and 9 bases had no gene match. CDR3 size: 14 residues. CDR3 DNA sequence: TGTGCCATCATGCGGGACAGGGAGGACACTGAAGCTTTCTTT. Protein: CAIMRDREDTEAFF.

The chain combines TRBV14 with TRBJ1-1; D unresolved. CDR3 length: 15 residues. The V gene lost 3 bases and the J gene lost 5 bases, with 16 bases spanning the gap. Germline V gives CDR1 SGHDN, CDR2 FVKESK. The chain's CDR3 is CASSQLGNEGTEAFF. The DNA of the CDR3 is TGTGCCAGCAGCCAGTTGGGAAACGAGGGAACTGAAGCTTTCTTT.

This clonotype has a count of ten or more. The rearrangement joins TRBV11-2 to TRBJ2-5; D may be TRBD2 (5 bases). Trimming took off 5 bases at V and 1 base at J, with 14 bases between the two ends. The length of the CDR3 is 15 residues. Germline V gene data show CDR1 as SGHAT and CDR2 as FQNNGV. CDR3 nucleotide sequence: TGTGCCAGCAGCCGACGGGGAACCCCCCAAGAGACCCAGTACTTC. This sequence encodes CASSRRGTPQETQYF.

This clonotype turned up a few times. CDR3 protein: CASSQERGTLGSQYF. DNA for the CDR3: TGCGCCAGCAGCCAAGAACGGGGGACACTCGGGTCCCAGTACTTC. The chain recombines TRBV4-1 with TRBJ2-5; TRBD1 or TRBD2 may be the D gene (6 bases each). This CDR3 comprises 15 residues. The V and J ends lost 0 bases and 9 bases respectively, with 17 bases between them. Germline assignment: CDR1 MGHRA and CDR2 YSYEKL.

The chain has TRBV5-1 and TRBJ1-1; D is unresolved. The V gene's germline CDR1 is SGHRS and CDR2 YFSETQ. The CDR3 sequence is 15 residues long. With 0 bases removed from V and 1 base from J, the gap between germline ends came to 10 bases. The CDR3 DNA reads as TGCGCCAGCAGCTTGGAAACGCCGGCGAACACTGAAGCTTTCTTT. The encoded protein is CASSLETPANTEAFF. The entire variable domain, with the rest obtained from reference TRBV5-1 and TRBJ1-1, is as follows: KAGVTQTPRYLIKTRGQQVTLSCSPISGHRSVSWYQQTPGQGLQFLFEYFSETQRNKGNFPGRFSGRQFSNSRSEMNVSTLELGDSALYLCASSLETPANTEAFFGQGTRLTVV.

This clonotype has a count of ten or more. The chain recombines TRBV12-3 or TRBV12-4 with TRBJ2-1; D is undetermined. CDR3 length: 11 residues. With 3 bases removed from V and 9 bases from J, the gap between germline ends came to 6 bases. CDR3 in amino acids: CASSLGVEQFF. The CDR3 nucleotides read TGTGCCAGCAGTTTGGGCGTTGAGCAGTTCTTC.

The chain employs TRBV20-1 and TRBJ2-5; 12 positions match TRBD1. The length of the CDR3 is 17 residues. The V segment lost 4 bases and the J segment 7 bases; nucleotides outside the gene matches: 16. The germline gives CDR1 DFQATT, CDR2 SNEGSKA (reference sequence). The CDR3 DNA reads TGCAGTGCTAACCGCCCCGGGACAGGGGGCGCGGCGGGGACCCAGTACTTC. Amino acid sequence: CSANRPGTGGAAGTQYF.

This chain connects TRBV7-8 to TRBJ1-1; possibly TRBD1 for D (5 bases). The V gene's germline CDR1 is SGHVS and CDR2 FQNEAQ. The CDR3 covers 15 residues. Trimming took 3 bases from V and 4 from J, leaving 15 bases between them. CDR3 sequence reads: CASSFSGTGGTEAFF. In nucleotides, the CDR3 is TGTGCCAGCAGCTTTTCGGGGACCGGTGGCACTGAAGCTTTCTTT.

This clonotype was seen repeatedly, ten times or more. This sequence joins TRBV2 and TRBJ2-1; D call uncertain. This CDR3 has 15 residues. Trimming took off 3 bases at V and 11 bases at J, with 20 bases between the two ends. The germline V gene encodes CDR1 SNHLY and CDR2 FYNNEI. The chain's CDR3 is CASSEGLGVGAKQFF. The CDR3, as DNA: TGTGCCAGCAGTGAGGGTCTTGGGGTTGGTGCCAAGCAGTTCTTC.

This chain uses TRBV9 with TRBJ2-3, with TRBD2 matching over 10 bases. Germline trimming cut 0 bases from V and 4 bases from J; bases unmatched to any gene: 11. This CDR3 is built from 18 residues. Per germline, CDR1 SGDLS and CDR2 YYNGEE. In DNA form, the CDR3 reads TGTGCCAGCAGCGTAGGTTCCCGCCCTAGCGGGGGCCCAGATACGCAGTATTTT. This sequence encodes CASSVGSRPSGGPDTQYF.

This clonotype came up a few times. The rearrangement uses TRBV6-5 and TRBJ2-2, with D maybe TRBD1 (6 bases). CDR3 length: 13 amino acids. Trimming removed 5 bases from V and 5 bases from J, with 9 bases in between. Germline values: CDR1 MNHEY, CDR2 SVGAGI. The chain's CDR3 is CASSHQGTGELFF. In DNA form, the CDR3 reads TGTGCCAGCAGTCATCAGGGGACCGGGGAGCTGTTTTTT.

This clonotype has only a few counts. The chain couples TRBV12-3 or TRBV12-4 to TRBJ1-1; a possible D gene is TRBD1 (5 bases). V lost 3 bases, J lost 7 bases, and 18 bases lay in between. The CDR3 contains 15 residues. For the CDR3, the DNA is TGTGCCAGCAGTTTTGCCGGTCTGAGGGACCGTGAAGCTTTCTTT. It encodes CASSFAGLRDREAFF.

The V call is TRBV6-2 or TRBV6-3, the J call TRBJ2-1, with D perhaps TRBD2 (5 bases). Looked up from germline, CDR1 is MNHEY and CDR2 is SVGEGT. This CDR3 has 13 amino acids. Trimming removed 6 bases at V and 5 bases at J, with 11 bases between. The CDR3 loop reads CASRDGENNEQFF. Here the CDR3 DNA reads TGTGCCAGCAGGGACGGGGAAAACAATGAGCAGTTCTTC.

V is TRBV24-1 and J is TRBJ1-5, with TRBD1 identical over 10 bases. Germline-derived CDR1 and CDR2 are KGHDR and SFDVKD. The CDR3 is 16 residues long. The V segment lost 2 bases and the J segment 6 bases; nucleotides outside the gene matches: 6. The CDR3 region is CATSDWDRGRGQPQHF. The CDR3 coding sequence is TGTGCCACCAGTGATTGGGACAGGGGACGAGGTCAGCCCCAGCATTTT.

This clonotype was picked up many times. J is TRBJ1-4 and V is TRBV7-2; 8 bases are shared with TRBD1. Germline CDR1 SGHTA, CDR2 FQGNSA. This CDR3 has 14 amino acids. V was clipped by 5 bases and J by 4 bases; unmatched bases: 3. The CDR3 loop reads CASSLDRVNEKLFF. The CDR3 DNA is TGTGCCAGCAGCCTGGACAGGGTTAATGAAAAACTGTTTTTT.